Given below is one T cell receptor beta chain in context. Its antigen is currently unknown. These data originate in a study of lymphopenia after photon versus proton radiotherapy. Study results and limitations: A bigger post-nadir fall in TCR diversity correlated inversely with survival time in deceased patients.

CDR1 and CDR2 from the germline V gene are GTSNPN and SVGIG (reference sequence). V was trimmed by 1 base and J by 4 bases, leaving 9 bases between them. The CDR3 is made up of 13 amino acids. Data came from immunoSEQ multiplex PCR; TCRdb stores just in-frame clones and leaves some out. In the table there are about 40,000 clones, 86% of which are singletons. The specimen comprised peripheral blood, sampled from a patient treated with proton-based radiotherapy. The TCR comes from a woman in her sixties or seventies with pancreatic cancer. Some clones in this sample may be carry-over from other donors' samples. V is TRBV30 and J is TRBJ2-3; no definite D call. The DNA of the CDR3 is TGTGCCTGGAGTGCTCAGTCCCCAGATACGCAGTATTTT. This codes for CAWSAQSPDTQYF.